These 32 T cell receptor beta chains were all obtained from the same sample, sequenced in a study of T cell responses to AZD1222 COVID-19 vaccine. Sequencing was performed with immunoSEQ multiplex PCR; in TCRdb, only in-frame clones are kept and a portion is missing. Of about 110,000 clones listed, just over 85% are singletons. The sample here was peripheral blood, taken on day 0 of AZD1222 vaccination. The receptor source for this set is an adult in good health.

This clone was seen once. The chain carries TRBV11-3 and TRBJ1-1; D not resolved. The CDR3 runs to 16 residues. Germline V gene data show CDR1 as SGHNT and CDR2 as YENEEA. Trimming pared 1 base from V and 1 base from J, leaving 13 bases between. The CDR3, as DNA: TGTGCCAGCAGCTTAGGGGCCGCGCCCCCGAACACTGAAGCTTTCTTT. Translation: CASSLGAAPPNTEAFF. Full variable domain (remainder filled in from reference TRBV11-3 and TRBJ1-1): EAGVVQSPRYKIIEKKQPVAFWCNPISGHNTLYWYLQNLGQGPELLIRYENEEAVDDSQLPKDRFSAERLKGVDSTLKIQPAELGDSAVYLCASSLGAAPPNTEAFFGQGTRLTVV.

The chain has TRBV7-2 and TRBJ2-2; 7 positions match TRBD2. CDR3 length equals 15 residues. Germline V gene sequence: CDR1 SGHTA, CDR2 FQGNSA. Trimming at V came to 2 bases and at J to 6 bases, leaving 6 bases not matched to a gene. The CDR3, as DNA: TGTGCCAGCAGCTTATGGGGGGGTCGTCCCGGGGAGCTGTTTTTT. Encoded protein: CASSLWGGRPGELFF.

The gene calls are TRBV27 and TRBJ1-3; D uncertain. Trimming took off 4 bases at V and 0 bases at J, with 16 bases between the two ends. Germline V gene lookup returns CDR1 MNHEY and CDR2 SMNVEV (reference sequence). This CDR3 comprises 17 residues. CDR3 DNA: TGTGCCAGCAGTTCGATTGACAACTTCTACTCTGGAAACACCATATATTTT. Amino acids: CASSSIDNFYSGNTIYF.

The chain employs TRBV4-2 and TRBJ1-5, with D perhaps TRBD1 (5 bases). The CDR3 length is 13 residues. Trimming took 4 bases from V and 11 from J, leaving 15 bases between them. The V gene's germline CDR1 is LGHNA and CDR2 YNFKEQ. Here the CDR3 reads CASSPSNGGAQHF. The CDR3 bases are TGTGCCAGCAGCCCTTCAAACGGGGGGGCCCAGCATTTT.

V is TRBV27 and J is TRBJ2-1, with D perhaps matching TRBD1 or TRBD2 (6 bases each). The V and J ends lost 3 bases and 10 bases respectively, with 22 bases between them. CDR1 is MNHEY, CDR2 SMNVEV, per germline (reference sequence). The CDR3 has 16 amino acids. For the CDR3, the DNA is TGTGCCAGCAGTTTGGCTGGAGCCGGAAGAGGGGGGGAGCAGTTCTTC. As protein: CASSLAGAGRGGEQFF.

The V gene is TRBV4-1, the J gene TRBJ2-3; D gene unclear. Trimming removed 1 base at V and 2 bases at J, with 10 bases between. The germline gives CDR1 MGHRA, CDR2 YSYEKL. CDR3 length: 15 amino acids. The chain's CDR3 is CASSQAGSSTDTQYF. For the CDR3, the DNA is TGCGCCAGCAGCCAAGCGGGCAGCTCCACAGATACGCAGTATTTT.

Of note for this clone: The sample has other DNA sequences that encode this CDR3 too. This chain links TRBV19 with TRBJ2-7; unclear D gene. Trimming cost V 5 bases and J 4 bases, with 12 bases left between them. Germline assignment: CDR1 LNHDA and CDR2 SQIVND (reference sequence). The CDR3 runs 13 residues. This chain's CDR3 is CASSGPGFYEQYF. As DNA, the CDR3 is TGTGCCAGTAGTGGACCCGGGTTTTACGAGCAGTACTTC. The whole variable domain, remainder taken from reference TRBV19 and TRBJ2-7, is DGGITQSPKYLFRKEGQNVTLSCEQNLNHDAMYWYRQDPGQGLRLIYYSQIVNDFQKGDIAEGYSVSREKKESFPLTVTSAQKNPTAFYLCASSGPGFYEQYFGPGTRLTVT.

The chain joins TRBV6-4 to TRBJ2-3; 10 bases are a match to TRBD2. The V gene end was trimmed by 0 bases and the J gene end by 0 bases; junction bases not matched to a gene: 3. CDR1 is MRHNA, CDR2 SNTAGT, per germline. This CDR3 contains 17 residues. In DNA form, the CDR3 reads TGTGCCAGCAGTGACTCCGGAGCGGGGGGGAGCACAGATACGCAGTATTTT. It encodes CASSDSGAGGSTDTQYF.

The chain links TRBV5-1 to TRBJ2-5, with D perhaps TRBD1 (6 bases). Deletions cut 5 bases from V and 0 bases from J, with 14 bases between. This CDR3 has 15 residues. In germline, CDR1 is SGHRS, CDR2 YFSETQ. CDR3 bases: TGCGCCAGCAGTTCTACAGGGTGGCACCAAGAGACCCAGTACTTC. Residues: CASSSTGWHQETQYF.

On this clone itself: This CDR3 is also generated by other DNA sequences in the sample. This rearrangement joins TRBV30 to TRBJ2-7, with a tentative D call TRBD1 (7 bases). V was pared by 0 bases and J by 4 bases, with 13 bases between. CDR3 length equals 14 residues. Germline V gene data show CDR1 as GTSNPN and CDR2 as SVGIG (reference sequence). In DNA form, the CDR3 reads TGTGCCTGGAGTGTTGGAGGGGGCTCTTACGAGCAGTACTTC. Its protein is CAWSVGGGSYEQYF.

This chain connects TRBV24-1 to TRBJ2-3; 7 bases are shared with TRBD2. Losses at the gene ends were 3 bases for V and 5 bases for J; bases not matched to a gene: 10. Germline V lookup: CDR1 KGHDR, CDR2 SFDVKD. This CDR3 spans 16 amino acids. CDR3 sequence: CATSDLGGLSGDTQYF. The CDR3, as DNA: TGTGCCACCAGTGATCTTGGGGGACTATCGGGAGATACGCAGTATTTT.

J is TRBJ1-1 and V is TRBV3-1 (or the pseudogene TRBV3-2); D is undetermined. The germline gives CDR1 LGHDT, CDR2 YNNKEL (reference sequence). V lost 1 base and J lost 0, with 21 bases in between. The CDR3 contains 19 residues. CDR3 residues: CASSQVVIGPGPMNTEAFF. In DNA, the CDR3 is TGTGCCAGCAGCCAAGTGGTTATAGGGCCGGGTCCGATGAACACTGAAGCTTTCTTT.

This clone has only one observation. This chain joins TRBV7-2 and TRBJ1-5; D gene unclear. V was trimmed by 5 bases and J by 3 bases, leaving 17 bases between them. In germline, CDR1 is SGHTA, CDR2 FQGNSA. The CDR3 contains 16 residues. The CDR3 DNA reads TGTGCCAGCAGCGAATCCTATATTGGGGACAATCAGCCCCAGCATTTT. This codes for CASSESYIGDNQPQHF. Based on the CDR3 plus reference TRBV7-2 and TRBJ1-5, the full variable domain is GAGVSQSPSNKVTEKGKDVELRCDPISGHTALYWYRQSLGQGLEFLIYFQGNSAPDKSGLPSDRFSAERTGGSVSTLTIQRTQQEDSAVYLCASSESYIGDNQPQHFGDGTRLSIL.

Only one count was recorded for this clone. The genes are TRBV30 and TRBJ2-7; 11 bases map to TRBD1. V trimming: 5 bases; J trimming: 4 bases; junction bases outside the gene matches: 1. Germline values: CDR1 GTSNPN, CDR2 SVGIG (reference sequence). This CDR3 has 12 residues. DNA for the CDR3: TGTGCCTGGGGGACAGGGGGATACGAGCAGTACTTC. It is translated as CAWGTGGYEQYF.

CDR3 sequence (DNA): TGCGCCAGCAGCCGGAACCTAGCAGGCCCCAACTACAATGAGCAGTTCTTC. The encoded protein is CASSRNLAGPNYNEQFF. V gene TRBV4-1 combines with J gene TRBJ2-1; TRBD2 might be the D (5 bases). The CDR3 sequence is 17 residues long. Germline V gives CDR1 MGHRA, CDR2 YSYEKL. V gave up 4 bases and J gave up 3 bases, with 19 bases separating them.

The chain couples TRBV7-9 to TRBJ1-2; perhaps TRBD1 as D (6 bases). Germline assignment: CDR1 SEHNR and CDR2 FQNEAQ (reference sequence). This CDR3 comprises 15 residues. V was trimmed by 2 bases and J by 1 base, leaving 11 bases between them. This CDR3 is CASSLKPGDNYGYTF. CDR3 DNA sequence: TGTGCCAGCAGCTTAAAGCCAGGGGATAACTATGGCTACACCTTC.

This clone showed up just once. The chain is built from TRBV5-1 and TRBJ2-7; 11 positions match TRBD1. Looked up from germline, CDR1 is SGHRS and CDR2 is YFSETQ. V was clipped by 4 bases and J by 1 base; unmatched bases: 4. The CDR3 runs to 15 residues. Here the CDR3 reads CASSPGTGGSYEQYF. CDR3 DNA sequence: TGCGCCAGCAGCCCCGGGACAGGGGGATCCTACGAGCAGTACTTC.

This chain links TRBV28 with TRBJ1-1; D is unclear. V was trimmed by 3 bases and J by 3 bases, leaving 11 bases between them. Germline assignment: CDR1 MDHEN and CDR2 SYDVKM. The CDR3 has 14 amino acids. The DNA for the CDR3 is TGTGCCAGCAGTTTGACGGAGTATCACACTGAAGCTTTCTTT. The encoded protein is CASSLTEYHTEAFF.

This clone has only one observation. The chain links TRBV3-1 (or the pseudogene TRBV3-2) to TRBJ2-1; D might be TRBD2 (6 bases). The CDR3 totals 14 residues. V lost 6 bases and J 4 bases, leaving 13 bases between the germline ends. Per germline, CDR1 LGHDT and CDR2 YNNKEL (reference sequence). The CDR3 here is CASSGGKTYNEQFF. The CDR3 DNA sequence: TGTGCCAGCAGTGGGGGGAAGACTTACAATGAGCAGTTCTTC.

This clone has just one count. The chain combines TRBV2 with TRBJ1-1; TRBD1 matches 12 bases. With V trimmed by 6 bases and J by 10 bases, 6 bases remained unmatched. There are 13 residues in the CDR3. Germline CDR1 is SNHLY and CDR2 is FYNNEI. This chain's CDR3 is CASRGTGGASAFF. DNA for the CDR3: TGTGCCAGCAGGGGGACAGGGGGCGCCTCAGCTTTCTTT.

This rearrangement joins TRBV11-1 to TRBJ1-6; perhaps TRBD1 as D (5 bases). This CDR3 has 15 residues. CDR1 is SGHAT and CDR2 is FQDESV in the germline V gene (reference sequence). With 5 bases removed from V and 8 bases from J, the gap between germline ends came to 16 bases. As DNA, the CDR3 is TGTGCCAGCAGCCTCGCCGTATTACAGGATTCACCCCTCCACTTT. This gives the protein CASSLAVLQDSPLHF.

The gene calls are TRBV19 and TRBJ2-4; no clear D. This CDR3 has 13 amino acids. Germline values: CDR1 LNHDA, CDR2 SQIVND (reference sequence). Trimming removed 9 bases from V and 9 bases from J, with 18 bases in between. The CDR3 region has the DNA TGTGCCAGCTCCACGCTGGGTTTTGCCATTCAGTACTTC. Protein product: CASSTLGFAIQYF. The full variable domain, rest sourced from reference TRBV19 and TRBJ2-4, is DGGITQSPKYLFRKEGQNVTLSCEQNLNHDAMYWYRQDPGQGLRLIYYSQIVNDFQKGDIAEGYSVSREKKESFPLTVTSAQKNPTAFYLCASSTLGFAIQYFGAGTRLSVL.

The chain is built from TRBV6-5 and TRBJ2-7; tentative D call: TRBD1 (6 bases). The CDR3 sequence is 16 residues long. The germline V and J ends were trimmed by 0 bases and 0 bases, with 12 bases remaining between them. Germline lookup yields CDR1 MNHEY and CDR2 SVGAGI. CDR3 region: CASSYSTDRSSYEQYF. In DNA form, the CDR3 reads TGTGCCAGCAGTTACTCAACTGACAGGAGCTCCTACGAGCAGTACTTC.

V usage is TRBV18 and J usage is TRBJ1-3; D may be TRBD1 (6 bases). Trimming left V 0 bases short and J 0 bases short, with 9 bases between. CDR3 length: 16 residues. Per germline, CDR1 KGHSH and CDR2 LQKENI. The CDR3 nucleotides are TGTGCCAGCTCACCACCAGGACAGTCCTCTGGAAACACCATATATTTT. Protein product: CASSPPGQSSGNTIYF.

The genes are TRBV21-1 and TRBJ2-3. TRBV21-1 is shown as a pseudogene. There are 16 residues in the CDR3. Here the CDR3 reads CASSKGPGPCTDTQYF. Here the CDR3 DNA reads TGTGCCAGCAGCAAAGGCCCGGGGCCGTGCACAGATACGCAGTATTTT.

V usage is TRBV27 and J usage is TRBJ1-5; the D is unclear. Trimming took 2 bases from V and 4 from J, leaving 6 bases between them. The CDR3 contains 13 residues. CDR1 and CDR2 (germline): MNHEY, SMNVEV (reference sequence). CDR3 sequence (DNA): TGTGCCAGCAGTTTAACTCCTAATCAGCCCCAGCATTTT. The encoded protein is CASSLTPNQPQHF.

This clone appeared a few times. V is TRBV15 and J is TRBJ1-5, with D hard to call. V dropped 1 base and J dropped 4 bases, with 2 bases sitting between them. CDR1 is LNHNV, CDR2 YYDKDF, per germline (reference sequence). There are 12 residues in the CDR3. The DNA of the CDR3 is TGTGCCACCAGCAGAGGAAATCAGCCCCAGCATTTT. It specifies CATSRGNQPQHF.

The chain joins TRBV19 to TRBJ1-5; D not certain. Germline loops: CDR1 LNHDA, CDR2 SQIVND (reference sequence). V lost 5 bases to trimming and J lost 4 bases, with 9 bases between them. The CDR3 runs 13 residues. This chain's CDR3 is CASSFGRNQPQHF. In DNA, the CDR3 is TGTGCCAGTAGTTTCGGTCGAAATCAGCCCCAGCATTTT.

The rearrangement joins TRBV7-2 to TRBJ1-1; perhaps TRBD1 as D (5 bases). The CDR3 has 13 amino acids. V was pared by 5 bases and J by 9 bases, with 16 bases between. The germline gives CDR1 SGHTA, CDR2 FQGNSA. The CDR3 DNA sequence: TGTGCCAGCAGCCCCCCGGGGGTCTCACAAGCTTTCTTT. Translated, it gives CASSPPGVSQAFF.

The genes are TRBV4-2 and TRBJ1-2; possibly TRBD1 for D (5 bases). CDR1 and CDR2 from the germline V gene are LGHNA and YNFKEQ. The V and J ends lost 5 bases and 6 bases respectively, with 22 bases between them. This CDR3 has 16 residues. The CDR3 nucleotides read TGTGCCAGCAGCGCTAGCGCCTTTGGGGGGGAGGATGGCTACACCTTC. Amino acid sequence: CASSASAFGGEDGYTF.

This clone was recorded only once. The V call is TRBV6-5, the J call TRBJ1-2, with no clear D. The V and J ends lost 5 bases and 2 bases respectively, with 12 bases between them. Germline V lookup: CDR1 MNHEY, CDR2 SVGAGI. CDR3 size: 14 residues. CDR3 region: CASSHSGENYGYTF. CDR3 DNA sequence: TGTGCCAGCAGTCACAGTGGGGAGAACTATGGCTACACCTTC.

The V gene is TRBV6-5, the J gene TRBJ2-1, with D possibly TRBD2 on 5 matching bases. CDR1 MNHEY and CDR2 SVGAGI come from the germline V gene. Trimming cost V 10 bases and J 9 bases, with 19 bases left between them. There are 13 residues in the CDR3. Here the CDR3 DNA reads TGTGCCACTCTCTCGGGGTGGGGTTTTGAGCAGTTCTTC. This gives the protein CATLSGWGFEQFF.